The sequence of this TCR beta chain was determined in a study of blood T cell repertoires in COVID-19. Overall study: COVID-19 samples collected from the United States, Italy and Spain covered acute and convalescent phases.

Original data processing: The authors estimated nucleated cell counts from reference gene primer amplification. Generated by immunoSEQ multiplex PCR, the TCRdb table keeps only in-frame clones and is missing some. That table is the source of V, J and clone size, and D and trimming were worked out from the DNA. The repertoire has around 200,000 clones, around 87% of them found once; the top ten carry just under 2.5%. This TCR derives from a middle-aged man with active or convalescent COVID-19. The specimen sequenced was peripheral blood.

CDR3 bases: TGCGCCAGCAGCTTAATCCCCGGACAGGGGGCCTCACCCCTCCACTTT. Translating it yields CASSLIPGQGASPLHF. V usage is TRBV5-1 and J usage is TRBJ1-6, with 11 bases fitting TRBD1. The germline V gene encodes CDR1 SGHRS and CDR2 YFSETQ. J gave up 10 bases and V 2 bases, and 8 bases lay outside the gene matches. This CDR3 is built from 16 residues.